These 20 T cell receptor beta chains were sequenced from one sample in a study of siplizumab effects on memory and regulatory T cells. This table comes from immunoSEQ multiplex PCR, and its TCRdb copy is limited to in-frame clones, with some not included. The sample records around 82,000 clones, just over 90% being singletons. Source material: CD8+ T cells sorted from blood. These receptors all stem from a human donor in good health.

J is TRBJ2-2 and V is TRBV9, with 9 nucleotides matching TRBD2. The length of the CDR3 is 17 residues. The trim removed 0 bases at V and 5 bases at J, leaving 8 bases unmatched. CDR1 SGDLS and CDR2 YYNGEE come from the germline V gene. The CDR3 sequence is CASSVEGLAGITGELFF. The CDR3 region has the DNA TGTGCCAGCAGCGTAGAAGGGCTAGCGGGGATAACCGGGGAGCTGTTTTTT.

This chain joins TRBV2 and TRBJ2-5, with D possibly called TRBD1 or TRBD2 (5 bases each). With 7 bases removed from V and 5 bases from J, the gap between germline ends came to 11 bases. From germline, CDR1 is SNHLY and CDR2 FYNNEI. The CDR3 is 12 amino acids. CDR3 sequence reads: CASTDSGETQYF. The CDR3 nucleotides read TGTGCCAGCACCGACAGCGGCGAGACCCAGTACTTC.

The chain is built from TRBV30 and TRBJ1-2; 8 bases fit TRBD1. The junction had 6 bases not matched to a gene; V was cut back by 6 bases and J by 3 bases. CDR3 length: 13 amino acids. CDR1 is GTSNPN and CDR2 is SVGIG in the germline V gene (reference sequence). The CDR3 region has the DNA TGTGCCTGCGGGACAGGACTACACTATGGCTACACCTTC. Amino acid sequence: CACGTGLHYGYTF.

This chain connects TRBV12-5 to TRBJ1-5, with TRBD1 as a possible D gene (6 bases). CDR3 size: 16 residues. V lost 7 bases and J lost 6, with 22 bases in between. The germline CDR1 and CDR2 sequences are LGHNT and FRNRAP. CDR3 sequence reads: CASVSSRGGRRQPQHF. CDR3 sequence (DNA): TGTGCTAGTGTTTCCTCCCGGGGGGGGCGGCGTCAGCCCCAGCATTTT.

CDR3 residues: CASREISGDSVHTQYF. The CDR3 bases are TGTGCCAGCAGGGAGATTAGCGGGGACTCGGTTCATACGCAGTATTTT. V usage is TRBV2 and J usage is TRBJ2-3; 8 nucleotides agree with TRBD2. J lost 7 bases, V lost 6 bases, and 15 bases had no gene match. The CDR3 sequence is 16 residues long. Germline V gene lookup returns CDR1 SNHLY and CDR2 FYNNEI.

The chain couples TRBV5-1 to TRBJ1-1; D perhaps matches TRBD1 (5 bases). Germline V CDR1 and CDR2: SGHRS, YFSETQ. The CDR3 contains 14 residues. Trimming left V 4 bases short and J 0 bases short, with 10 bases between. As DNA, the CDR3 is TGCGCCAGCAGCCCGGTGGGGCTGAACACTGAAGCTTTCTTT. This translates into CASSPVGLNTEAFF.

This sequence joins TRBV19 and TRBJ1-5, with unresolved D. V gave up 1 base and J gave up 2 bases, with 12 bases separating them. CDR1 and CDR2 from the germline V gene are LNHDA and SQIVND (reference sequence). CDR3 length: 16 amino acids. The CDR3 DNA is TGTGCCAGTAGTATAGGCGAACAGCGGGGCAATCAGCCCCAGCATTTT. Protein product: CASSIGEQRGNQPQHF. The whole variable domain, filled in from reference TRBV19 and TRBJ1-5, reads DGGITQSPKYLFRKEGQNVTLSCEQNLNHDAMYWYRQDPGQGLRLIYYSQIVNDFQKGDIAEGYSVSREKKESFPLTVTSAQKNPTAFYLCASSIGEQRGNQPQHFGDGTRLSIL.

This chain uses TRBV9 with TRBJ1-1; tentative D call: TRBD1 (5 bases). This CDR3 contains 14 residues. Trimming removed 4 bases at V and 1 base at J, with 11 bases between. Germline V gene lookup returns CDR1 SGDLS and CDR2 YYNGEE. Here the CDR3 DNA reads TGTGCCAGCAGCATTGGGGGTGGGAACACTGAAGCTTTCTTT. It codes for CASSIGGGNTEAFF.

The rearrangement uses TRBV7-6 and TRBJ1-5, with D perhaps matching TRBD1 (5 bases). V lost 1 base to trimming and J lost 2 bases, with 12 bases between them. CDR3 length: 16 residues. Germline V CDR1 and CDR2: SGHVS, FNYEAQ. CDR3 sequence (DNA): TGTGCCAGCAGCTTAGATTGGGGGGAGGGCAATCAGCCCCAGCATTTT. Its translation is CASSLDWGEGNQPQHF.

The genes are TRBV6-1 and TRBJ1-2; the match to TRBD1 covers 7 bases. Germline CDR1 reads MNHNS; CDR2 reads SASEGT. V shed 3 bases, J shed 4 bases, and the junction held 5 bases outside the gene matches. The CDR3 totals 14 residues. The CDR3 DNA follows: TGTGCCAGCAGTGAGACAGGGTACGGCTATGGCTACACCTTC. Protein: CASSETGYGYGYTF.

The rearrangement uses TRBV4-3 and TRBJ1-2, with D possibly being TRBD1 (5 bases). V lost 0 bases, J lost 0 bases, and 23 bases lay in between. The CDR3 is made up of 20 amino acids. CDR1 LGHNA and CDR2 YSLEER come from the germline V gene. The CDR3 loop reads CASSQDPRGPPGHANYGYTF. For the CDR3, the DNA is TGCGCCAGCAGCCAAGACCCTCGGGGCCCGCCGGGGCATGCTAACTATGGCTACACCTTC.

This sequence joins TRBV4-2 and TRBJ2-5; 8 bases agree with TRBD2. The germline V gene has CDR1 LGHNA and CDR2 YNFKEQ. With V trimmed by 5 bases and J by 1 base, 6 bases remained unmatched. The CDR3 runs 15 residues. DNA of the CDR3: TGTGCCAGCAGCGGGGAGCGGGGGCCCCAAGAGACCCAGTACTTC. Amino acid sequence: CASSGERGPQETQYF.

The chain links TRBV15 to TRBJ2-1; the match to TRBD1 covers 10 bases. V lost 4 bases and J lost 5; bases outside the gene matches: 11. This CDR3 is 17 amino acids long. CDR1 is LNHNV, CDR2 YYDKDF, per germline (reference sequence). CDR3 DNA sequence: TGTGCCACCAGCAAAGGTTTAGCCGGGACAGGGGACAATGAGCAGTTCTTC. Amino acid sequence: CATSKGLAGTGDNEQFF. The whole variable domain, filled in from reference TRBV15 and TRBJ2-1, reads DAMVIQNPRYQVTQFGKPVTLSCSQTLNHNVMYWYQQKSSQAPKLLFHYYDKDFNNEADTPDNFQSRRPNTSFCFLDIRSPGLGDTAMYLCATSKGLAGTGDNEQFFGPGTRLTVL.

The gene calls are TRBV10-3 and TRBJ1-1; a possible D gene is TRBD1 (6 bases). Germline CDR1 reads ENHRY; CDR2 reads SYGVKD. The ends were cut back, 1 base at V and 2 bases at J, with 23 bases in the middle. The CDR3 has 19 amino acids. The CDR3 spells CAISEWAAGLGGLNTEAFF. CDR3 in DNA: TGTGCCATCAGTGAGTGGGCGGCTGGCTTGGGGGGGCTCAACACTGAAGCTTTCTTT.

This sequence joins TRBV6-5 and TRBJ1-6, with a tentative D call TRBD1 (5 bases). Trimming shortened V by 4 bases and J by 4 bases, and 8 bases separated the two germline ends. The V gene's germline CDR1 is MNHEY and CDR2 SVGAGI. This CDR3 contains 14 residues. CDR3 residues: CASSLQGYNSPLHF. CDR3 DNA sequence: TGTGCCAGCAGTTTGCAGGGTTATAATTCACCCCTCCACTTT.

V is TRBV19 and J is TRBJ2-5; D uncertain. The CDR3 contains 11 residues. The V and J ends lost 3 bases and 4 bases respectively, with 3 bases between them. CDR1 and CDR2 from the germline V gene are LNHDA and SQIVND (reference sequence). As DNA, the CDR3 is TGTGCCAGTAGTATTATAGAGACCCAGTACTTC. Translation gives CASSIIETQYF.

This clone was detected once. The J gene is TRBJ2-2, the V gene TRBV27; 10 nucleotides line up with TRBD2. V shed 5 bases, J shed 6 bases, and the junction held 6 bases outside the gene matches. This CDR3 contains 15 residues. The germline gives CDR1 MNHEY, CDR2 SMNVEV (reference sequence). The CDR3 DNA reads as TGTGCCAGCAGTCCAGCGGGGGGGCAGGCCGGGGAGCTGTTTTTT. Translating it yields CASSPAGGQAGELFF.

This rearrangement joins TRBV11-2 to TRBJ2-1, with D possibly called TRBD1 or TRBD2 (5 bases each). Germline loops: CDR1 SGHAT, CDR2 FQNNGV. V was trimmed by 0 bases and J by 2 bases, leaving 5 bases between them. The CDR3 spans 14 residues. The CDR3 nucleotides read TGTGCCAGCAGCTTAGAGGGGGCCTACAATGAGCAGTTCTTC. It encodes CASSLEGAYNEQFF.

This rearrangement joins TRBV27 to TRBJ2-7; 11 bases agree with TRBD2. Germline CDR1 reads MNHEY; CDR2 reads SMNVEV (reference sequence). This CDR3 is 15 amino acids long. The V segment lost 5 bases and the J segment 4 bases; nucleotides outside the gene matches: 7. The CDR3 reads CASSASGGHLYEQYF. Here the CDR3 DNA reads TGTGCCAGCAGTGCTAGCGGGGGGCACCTTTACGAGCAGTACTTC.

Written as DNA, the CDR3 is TGTGCCTGGAGTGTAATGGCGGCAGGTGGCTATGGCTACACCTTC. Translated, it gives CAWSVMAAGGYGYTF. The rearrangement uses TRBV30 and TRBJ1-2; D gene unclear. Germline V lookup: CDR1 GTSNPN, CDR2 SVGIG (reference sequence). The CDR3 has 15 residues. Trimming took 0 bases from V and 4 from J, leaving 15 bases between them.